This TCR beta chain was sequenced in a study of blood T cell repertoires in COVID-19. Sequencing was performed with immunoSEQ multiplex PCR; in TCRdb, only in-frame clones are kept and a portion is missing. The sample shows 260,000 or so clones, 83% of them seen only once. The source of this sequence is a woman aged 40 to 55 who had been exposed to COVID-19. The specimen sequenced was PBMCs or T cells enriched from blood (not recorded which).

This chain's CDR3 is CASYPVAKNIQYF. In DNA form, the CDR3 reads TGTGCCAGCTATCCGGTAGCCAAAAACATTCAGTACTTC. V and J are TRBV2 and TRBJ2-4, with D unresolved. The CDR3 is made up of 13 amino acids. Per germline, CDR1 SNHLY and CDR2 FYNNEI. Trimming left V 8 bases short and J 0 bases short, with 8 bases between.